This T cell receptor (beta chain) was recovered during a study of T-cell reconstitution after alpha-beta-depleted transplantation in children. The V segment lost 4 bases and the J segment 3 bases; nucleotides outside the gene matches: 10. CDR1 is LGHNA, CDR2 YSLEER, per germline. The CDR3 runs to 16 residues. The sample holds many counts of this clonotype. It was with unique molecular identifiers that the TCRbeta library was prepared. MiXCR was run by TCRdb on the PCR reads, yielding one entry per CDR3 protein. The sample has 150,000 to 200,000 distinct CDR3 sequences, approximately 6.6% seen once. The receptor's source is a human donor who donated a stem cell graft to a child with Wiskott-Aldrich syndrome. This rearrangement joins TRBV4-3 to TRBJ2-7; TRBD1 matches at 9 bases. Material: PBMCs from the stem cell graft donor, obtained from the stem cell graft. The CDR3, as DNA: TGCGCCAGCAGCCTAGCTCCGGGACAGGGCATCTACGAGCAGTACTTC. Protein product: CASSLAPGQGIYEQYF.